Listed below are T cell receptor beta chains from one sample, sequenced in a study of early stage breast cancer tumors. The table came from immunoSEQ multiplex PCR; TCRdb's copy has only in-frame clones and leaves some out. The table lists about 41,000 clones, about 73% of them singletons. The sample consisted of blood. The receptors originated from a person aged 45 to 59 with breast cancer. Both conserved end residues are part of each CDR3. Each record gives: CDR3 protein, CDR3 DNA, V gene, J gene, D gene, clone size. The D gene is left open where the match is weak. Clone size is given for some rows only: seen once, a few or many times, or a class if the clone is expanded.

CDR3 protein: CASSSLDRARGYTF
CDR3 DNA: TGTGCCAGCAGTTCACTGGACAGGGCGCGTGGCTACACCTTC
V gene: TRBV27
J gene: TRBJ1-2
D gene: TRBD1
clone size: few

CDR3 protein: CASIPRDPRGGTNEQFF
CDR3 DNA: TGTGCCAGCATTCCCCGGGACCCGAGGGGGGGAACCAATGAGCAGTTCTTC
V gene: TRBV2
J gene: TRBJ2-1
D gene: -
clone size: once

CDR3 protein: CASSPTGVHEQFF
CDR3 DNA: TGTGCCAGTAGTCCAACAGGGGTCCATGAGCAGTTCTTC
V gene: TRBV19
J gene: TRBJ2-1
D gene: TRBD1
clone size: -

CDR3 protein: CASRPGTGGENTIYF
CDR3 DNA: TGTGCCAGCAGACCCGGGACAGGGGGCGAAAACACCATATATTTT
V gene: TRBV6-1
J gene: TRBJ1-3
D gene: TRBD1
clone size: -

CDR3 protein: CASSPPAGTKADTQYF
CDR3 DNA: TGTGCCAGCAGCCCCCCGGCGGGGACTAAGGCAGATACGCAGTATTTT
V gene: TRBV5-4
J gene: TRBJ2-3
D gene: TRBD2
clone size: -

CDR3 protein: CASSPGHRNYGYTF
CDR3 DNA: TGTGCCAGCAGCCCCGGACACCGTAACTATGGCTACACCTTC
V gene: TRBV9
J gene: TRBJ1-2
D gene: -
clone size: -

CDR3 protein: CASIGLAGLKEQFF
CDR3 DNA: TGTGCCAGTATCGGCCTAGCGGGATTAAAGGAGCAGTTCTTC
V gene: TRBV19
J gene: TRBJ2-1
D gene: TRBD2
clone size: -

CDR3 protein: CASFETDNSPLHF
CDR3 DNA: TGTGCCAGCTTTGAGACAGACAATTCACCCCTCCACTTT
V gene: TRBV18
J gene: TRBJ1-6
D gene: -
clone size: -

CDR3 protein: CAIRSVLGGRVNEQYF
CDR3 DNA: TGTGCCATCAGATCGGTACTGGGCGGGAGGGTAAACGAGCAGTACTTC
V gene: TRBV10-3
J gene: TRBJ2-7
D gene: TRBD2
clone size: -

CDR3 protein: CASSGLGGSEAFF
CDR3 DNA: TGTGCCAGCAGTGGGCTGGGTGGCTCTGAAGCTTTCTTT
V gene: TRBV6-6
J gene: TRBJ1-1
D gene: -
clone size: -

CDR3 protein: CASSVSGLAQETQYF
CDR3 DNA: TGTGCCAGCAGCGTATCGGGACTTGCCCAAGAGACCCAGTACTTC
V gene: TRBV9
J gene: TRBJ2-5
D gene: -
clone size: -

CDR3 protein: CSAEGVMNTEAFF
CDR3 DNA: TGCAGCGCCGAGGGGGTGATGAACACTGAAGCTTTCTTT
V gene: TRBV29-1
J gene: TRBJ1-1
D gene: -
clone size: -

CDR3 protein: CASSPVSNEQYF
CDR3 DNA: TGTGCCAGCTCGCCGGTCTCAAACGAGCAGTACTTC
V gene: TRBV18
J gene: TRBJ2-7
D gene: -
clone size: -

CDR3 protein: CASSITGGSGEAFF
CDR3 DNA: TGTGCCAGCAGCATCACAGGGGGCTCAGGTGAAGCTTTCTTT
V gene: TRBV6-5
J gene: TRBJ1-1
D gene: TRBD1
clone size: -

CDR3 protein: CASSLWAAGSDTQYF
CDR3 DNA: TGTGCCAGCAGCTTGTGGGCAGCGGGATCGGATACGCAGTATTTT
V gene: TRBV5-4
J gene: TRBJ2-3
D gene: TRBD2
clone size: -

CDR3 protein: CASSQDHGTSVFGTTDTQYF
CDR3 DNA: TGCGCCAGCAGCCAAGATCACGGGACTAGCGTATTCGGGACCACAGATACGCAGTATTTT
V gene: TRBV4-3
J gene: TRBJ2-3
D gene: TRBD2
clone size: -

CDR3 protein: CASQTLSMASGNTIYF
CDR3 DNA: TGTGCCTCCCAGACACTTTCCATGGCGTCTGGAAACACCATATATTTT
V gene: TRBV30
J gene: TRBJ1-3
D gene: -
clone size: -

CDR3 protein: CASSREGQTHSGELFF
CDR3 DNA: TGTGCCAGCAGCCGAGAAGGACAGACTCACTCCGGGGAGCTGTTTTTT
V gene: TRBV9
J gene: TRBJ2-2
D gene: -
clone size: -

CDR3 protein: CASSLTGTNEQFF
CDR3 DNA: TGTGCCAGCAGCCTTACAGGGACCAATGAGCAGTTCTTC
V gene: TRBV5-6
J gene: TRBJ2-1
D gene: -
clone size: -

CDR3 protein: CASSTDRGAEQFF
CDR3 DNA: TGTGCCAGCAGCACGGACAGGGGGGCTGAGCAGTTCTTC
V gene: TRBV9
J gene: TRBJ2-1
D gene: TRBD1
clone size: -

CDR3 protein: CASSLKGQGNTIYF
CDR3 DNA: TGTGCCAGCAGCCTGAAGGGACAGGGAAACACCATATATTTT
V gene: TRBV5-4
J gene: TRBJ1-3
D gene: TRBD1
clone size: few

CDR3 protein: CSVISGQTLTGELFF
CDR3 DNA: TGCAGCGTTATATCCGGACAGACTCTGACCGGGGAGCTGTTTTTT
V gene: TRBV29-1
J gene: TRBJ2-2
D gene: -
clone size: -

CDR3 protein: CASGRGPRGGYNEQFF
CDR3 DNA: TGTGCCAGCGGACGCGGGCCCCGAGGAGGCTACAATGAGCAGTTCTTC
V gene: TRBV2
J gene: TRBJ2-1
D gene: -
clone size: -

CDR3 protein: CASARENAEQYF
CDR3 DNA: TGTGCCAGCGCGCGGGAGAATGCGGAGCAGTACTTC
V gene: TRBV2
J gene: TRBJ2-7
D gene: TRBD2
clone size: -

CDR3 protein: CASSSRTSGISGIQYF
CDR3 DNA: TGTGCCAGCAGCTCCCGGACTAGCGGGATTAGCGGCATTCAGTACTTC
V gene: TRBV5-4
J gene: TRBJ2-4
D gene: TRBD2
clone size: -

CDR3 protein: CASRYGTGIAGGRTDTQYF
CDR3 DNA: TGCGCCAGCAGATACGGGACAGGAATAGCGGGAGGGAGGACAGATACGCAGTATTTT
V gene: TRBV5-1
J gene: TRBJ2-3
D gene: TRBD2
clone size: -

CDR3 protein: CASRLSGRTYEQYF
CDR3 DNA: TGTGCCAGCAGACTAAGCGGGAGAACCTACGAGCAGTACTTC
V gene: TRBV2
J gene: TRBJ2-7
D gene: TRBD2
clone size: -

CDR3 protein: CASSYSENRGRTEAFF
CDR3 DNA: TGTGCCAGCAGTTACTCGGAAAACAGGGGGAGAACTGAAGCTTTCTTT
V gene: TRBV6-5
J gene: TRBJ1-1
D gene: TRBD1
clone size: -

CDR3 protein: CASSLKGTGGPNTEAFF
CDR3 DNA: TGTGCCAGCAGCTTAAAAGGGACAGGGGGCCCGAACACTGAAGCTTTCTTT
V gene: TRBV11-2
J gene: TRBJ1-1
D gene: TRBD1
clone size: -

CDR3 protein: CASTGVGSEAFF
CDR3 DNA: TGTGCCAGTACAGGGGTTGGGAGTGAAGCTTTCTTT
V gene: TRBV19
J gene: TRBJ1-1
D gene: -
clone size: -

CDR3 protein: CASSLPERVYEQYF
CDR3 DNA: TGTGCCAGCAGTTTACCCGAGCGAGTCTACGAGCAGTACTTC
V gene: TRBV28
J gene: TRBJ2-7
D gene: -
clone size: -

CDR3 protein: CAWTYGQGKNYGYTF
CDR3 DNA: TGTGCCTGGACCTATGGACAGGGGAAAAACTATGGCTACACCTTC
V gene: TRBV30
J gene: TRBJ1-2
D gene: TRBD1
clone size: -

CDR3 protein: CASLGGGYGYTF
CDR3 DNA: TGTGCCAGTTTAGGGGGGGGCTATGGCTACACCTTC
V gene: TRBV2
J gene: TRBJ1-2
D gene: -
clone size: -

CDR3 protein: CASSNLDRGAEAFF
CDR3 DNA: TGTGCCAGTAGTAACCTCGACAGGGGGGCTGAAGCTTTCTTT
V gene: TRBV19
J gene: TRBJ1-1
D gene: TRBD1
clone size: once